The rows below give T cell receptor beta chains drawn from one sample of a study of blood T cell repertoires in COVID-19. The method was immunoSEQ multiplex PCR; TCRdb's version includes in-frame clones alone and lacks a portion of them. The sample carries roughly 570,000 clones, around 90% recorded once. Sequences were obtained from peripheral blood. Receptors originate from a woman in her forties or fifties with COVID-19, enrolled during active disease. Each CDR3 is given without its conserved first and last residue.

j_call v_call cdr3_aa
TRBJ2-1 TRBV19 ASHPGTGVNEQF
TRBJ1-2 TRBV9 ASSVDGGYGYT
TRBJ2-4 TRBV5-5 ASSLDYIQY
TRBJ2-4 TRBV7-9 ASSPTGGLAKNIQY
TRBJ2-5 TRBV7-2 ASSTQTSKGETQY
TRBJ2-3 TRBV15 ATSRVPATGGPRNTQY
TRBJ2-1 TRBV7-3 ASSPGLAVYNEQF
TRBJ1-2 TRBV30 AWRVAPGQGLPRFGYT
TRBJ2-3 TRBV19 AARGGRTDTQY
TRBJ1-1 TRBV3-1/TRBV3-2 ASSYRGRTEAF
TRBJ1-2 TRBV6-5 ASTRERQGHGYT
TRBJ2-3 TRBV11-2 ASSLGGGRSTDTQY
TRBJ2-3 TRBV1 TSSQVRGGTDTQY
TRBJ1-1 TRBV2 ASSDVAKSGTEAF
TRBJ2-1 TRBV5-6 ASSLRWGDEQF
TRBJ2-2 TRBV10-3 AISSSNRGDTGELF
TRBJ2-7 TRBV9 ASSVESTYEQY
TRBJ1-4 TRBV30 AWRAGPNNEKLF
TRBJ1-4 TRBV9 ASSVGPAANEKLF
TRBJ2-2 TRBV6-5 ASSYRGQLTGELF
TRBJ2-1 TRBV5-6 ASSWGLAGPYNEQF
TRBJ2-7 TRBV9 ASSATGRNEQY
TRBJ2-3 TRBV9 ASSGHSGTSGSTDTQY